A selection of T cell receptor beta chains follows, all from one sample in a study of CXCR4 blockade with PD-1 therapy in pancreatic cancer. Only in-frame clones appear in the TCRdb table, and some are missing; sequencing was by immunoSEQ multiplex PCR. This table holds about 8,900 clones, roughly 55% found once. Sequenced input: tumor tissue. The receptors stem from a human donor with pancreatic ductal adenocarcinoma. Both conserved end residues are part of each CDR3. D genes are given only for firm matches. Clone size is shown for a subset of rows, as once, few, many or a class of expanded clone.

J gene: TRBJ2-7
D gene: NA
clone size: few
V gene: TRBV2
CDR3 DNA: TGTGCCAGCAGTTTGGTGACCCCATCCTACGAGCAGTACTTC
CDR3 protein: CASSLVTPSYEQYF

J gene: TRBJ1-4
D gene: NA
clone size: NA
V gene: TRBV6-8
CDR3 DNA: TGTGCCAGCAGTGAGTCGGGACAAGAGGATGAAAAACTGTTTTTT
CDR3 protein: CASSESGQEDEKLFF

J gene: TRBJ2-3
D gene: TRBD2
clone size: NA
V gene: TRBV27
CDR3 DNA: TGTGCCACCAGTGGAGGAGGTAGCGGGAGAGGTACAGATACGCAGTATTTT
CDR3 protein: CATSGGGSGRGTDTQYF

J gene: TRBJ2-3
D gene: TRBD1
clone size: NA
V gene: TRBV18
CDR3 DNA: TGTGCCAGCTCGCTGGACAGGAGCACAGATACGCAGTATTTT
CDR3 protein: CASSLDRSTDTQYF

J gene: TRBJ2-5
D gene: NA
clone size: once
V gene: TRBV19
CDR3 DNA: TGTGCCAGTAGCGCGCTAGTAGGAGAGACCCAGTACTTC
CDR3 protein: CASSALVGETQYF

J gene: TRBJ1-5
D gene: NA
clone size: NA
V gene: TRBV28
CDR3 DNA: TGTGCCAGCAGTTTGGACTCCGGGGCTGAGCAGCCCCAGCATTTT
CDR3 protein: CASSLDSGAEQPQHF

J gene: TRBJ2-1
D gene: TRBD2
clone size: few
V gene: TRBV19
CDR3 DNA: TGTGCCAGTAGTATAAGGGGCGGGGGGACCCCCAATGAGCAGTTCTTC
CDR3 protein: CASSIRGGGTPNEQFF

J gene: TRBJ2-1
D gene: NA
clone size: NA
V gene: TRBV19
CDR3 DNA: TGTGCCAGCAATAGGGCGAGGGGGTACGATGAGCAGTTCTTC
CDR3 protein: CASNRARGYDEQFF

J gene: TRBJ2-1
D gene: NA
clone size: NA
V gene: TRBV25-1
CDR3 DNA: TGTGCCAGCAGCCCTCAGGGTTACAATGAGCAGTTCTTC
CDR3 protein: CASSPQGYNEQFF

J gene: TRBJ1-4
D gene: NA
clone size: NA
V gene: TRBV18
CDR3 DNA: TGTGCCAGCTCACCAGTCCCCGTGACAACTAATGAAAAACTGTTTTTT
CDR3 protein: CASSPVPVTTNEKLFF

J gene: TRBJ2-5
D gene: TRBD1
clone size: NA
V gene: TRBV30
CDR3 DNA: TGTGCCTGGAGCCCCACAGGGGAGATGACCCAGTACTTC
CDR3 protein: CAWSPTGEMTQYF

J gene: TRBJ1-5
D gene: NA
clone size: few
V gene: TRBV19
CDR3 DNA: TGTGCCAGTAGTATGTCAGGGGGCAATCAGCCCCAGCATTTT
CDR3 protein: CASSMSGGNQPQHF

J gene: TRBJ1-4
D gene: NA
clone size: large
V gene: TRBV6-8
CDR3 DNA: TGTGCCAGCAGGGGGATTAATGAAAAACTGTTTTTT
CDR3 protein: CASRGINEKLFF

J gene: TRBJ2-1
D gene: NA
clone size: NA
V gene: TRBV15
CDR3 DNA: TGTGCCACCAGCACGAGGGAGACGACAGCACTCAAGTTCTTC
CDR3 protein: CATSTRETTALKFF

J gene: TRBJ2-7
D gene: NA
clone size: few
V gene: TRBV6-8
CDR3 DNA: TGTGCCAGCAGTTCAATCACTAGAACCTACGAGCAGTACTTC
CDR3 protein: CASSSITRTYEQYF

J gene: TRBJ2-1
D gene: NA
clone size: NA
V gene: TRBV19
CDR3 DNA: TGTGCCAGTAGTATGGTGGGGTACAATGAGCAGTTCTTC
CDR3 protein: CASSMVGYNEQFF

J gene: TRBJ2-7
D gene: NA
clone size: NA
V gene: TRBV6-8
CDR3 DNA: TGTGCCAGCAGTTACCCGGGCCGGGTTGGTATTGACGAGCAGTACTTC
CDR3 protein: CASSYPGRVGIDEQYF

J gene: TRBJ1-1
D gene: NA
clone size: NA
V gene: TRBV28
CDR3 DNA: TGTGCCAGCAGTTTACCAACGAACACTGAAGCTTTCTTT
CDR3 protein: CASSLPTNTEAFF

J gene: TRBJ1-1
D gene: TRBD1
clone size: NA
V gene: TRBV18
CDR3 DNA: TGTGCCAGCTCACCACCGACAGGGGCAAACACTGAAGCTTTCTTT
CDR3 protein: CASSPPTGANTEAFF

J gene: TRBJ2-1
D gene: NA
clone size: few
V gene: TRBV11-3
CDR3 DNA: TGTGCCAGCAGCTTGAATCTGGTAAACAATGAGCAGTTCTTC
CDR3 protein: CASSLNLVNNEQFF

J gene: TRBJ2-5
D gene: NA
clone size: once
V gene: TRBV19
CDR3 DNA: TGTGCCAGTAGTATAGATAGGAGGGGAGAGACCCAGTACTTC
CDR3 protein: CASSIDRRGETQYF

J gene: TRBJ2-1
D gene: NA
clone size: NA
V gene: TRBV19
CDR3 DNA: TGTGCCAGTAGTATACGGTGGATAGGAAATAAGTTCTTC
CDR3 protein: CASSIRWIGNKFF

J gene: TRBJ2-7
D gene: NA
clone size: NA
V gene: TRBV25-1
CDR3 DNA: TGTGCCAGCAGTGAACAGGGGCACAACGAGCAGTACTTC
CDR3 protein: CASSEQGHNEQYF

J gene: TRBJ1-1
D gene: TRBD1
clone size: NA
V gene: TRBV29-1
CDR3 DNA: TGCAGCGTAGACAGGGGGCGCGGCACTGAAGCTTTCTTT
CDR3 protein: CSVDRGRGTEAFF

J gene: TRBJ1-1
D gene: NA
clone size: once
V gene: TRBV14
CDR3 DNA: TGTGCCAGCAGGATGGGGTTTGAAGCTTTCTTT
CDR3 protein: CASRMGFEAFF

J gene: TRBJ1-3
D gene: TRBD1
clone size: NA
V gene: TRBV30
CDR3 DNA: TGTGCCTGGAGCAGGGGGCCTGGAAACACCATATATTTT
CDR3 protein: CAWSRGPGNTIYF

J gene: TRBJ2-1
D gene: TRBD2
clone size: NA
V gene: TRBV10-2
CDR3 DNA: TGCGCCACCCAACTAGCGGGGGGGCCCCATGAGCAGTTCTTC
CDR3 protein: CATQLAGGPHEQFF

J gene: TRBJ2-7
D gene: NA
clone size: NA
V gene: TRBV11-3
CDR3 DNA: TGTGCCAGCAGCTTAAACCCCGGGGCCTACGAGCAGTACTTC
CDR3 protein: CASSLNPGAYEQYF

J gene: TRBJ2-7
D gene: NA
clone size: NA
V gene: TRBV5-1
CDR3 DNA: TGCGCCAGCAGCTTGGAGCCGGGGCGGGGCGAGCAGTACTTC
CDR3 protein: CASSLEPGRGEQYF

J gene: TRBJ1-1
D gene: NA
clone size: NA
V gene: TRBV19
CDR3 DNA: TGTGCGTCGACAGGACTGAACACTGAAGCTTTCTTT
CDR3 protein: CASTGLNTEAFF

J gene: TRBJ2-5
D gene: TRBD2
clone size: NA
V gene: TRBV6-8
CDR3 DNA: TGTGCCAGCAGTTACTCGGGACTAGCGGGGGAAAAAGAGACTCAGTACTTC
CDR3 protein: CASSYSGLAGEKETQYF

J gene: TRBJ1-1
D gene: NA
clone size: NA
V gene: TRBV30
CDR3 DNA: TGTGCCCGGGCGGAGGCGGGGACTGAAGCTTTCTTT
CDR3 protein: CARAEAGTEAFF

J gene: TRBJ2-1
D gene: TRBD2
clone size: NA
V gene: TRBV6-7
CDR3 DNA: TGTGCCAGCAGCCAAGACGTAGCGGGAGGCAATGAGCAGTTCTTC
CDR3 protein: CASSQDVAGGNEQFF

J gene: TRBJ2-1
D gene: TRBD2
clone size: NA
V gene: TRBV15
CDR3 DNA: TGTGCCACCAGCAGGGCGGGAGCCTACAATGAGCAGTTCTTC
CDR3 protein: CATSRAGAYNEQFF

J gene: TRBJ2-4
D gene: NA
clone size: NA
V gene: TRBV10-2
CDR3 DNA: TGCGCCAGCAGTGACGGGAGAATAGCCAAAAACATTCAGTACTTC
CDR3 protein: CASSDGRIAKNIQYF

J gene: TRBJ2-5
D gene: TRBD2
clone size: NA
V gene: TRBV10-2
CDR3 DNA: TGCGCCAACAGTGGGGTGACTAGCGGGAGGGCCGGAGAGACCCAGTACTTC
CDR3 protein: CANSGVTSGRAGETQYF

J gene: TRBJ1-3
D gene: NA
clone size: NA
V gene: TRBV18
CDR3 DNA: TGTGCCAGCTCGCCCGGAGGAACTGGAAACACCATATATTTT
CDR3 protein: CASSPGGTGNTIYF

J gene: TRBJ2-5
D gene: NA
clone size: NA
V gene: TRBV6-8
CDR3 DNA: TGTGCCAGCAGTGAGCGCGAGGTGGGCAGGGTGGAGACCCAGTACTTC
CDR3 protein: CASSEREVGRVETQYF

J gene: TRBJ2-5
D gene: TRBD1
clone size: NA
V gene: TRBV19
CDR3 DNA: TGTGCCAGTAGTCCCCGGACAGGGTCAGAGACCCAGTACTTC
CDR3 protein: CASSPRTGSETQYF

J gene: TRBJ2-3
D gene: TRBD2
clone size: NA
V gene: TRBV25-1
CDR3 DNA: TGTGCCAGCAGTGAGTGGCGCGGACTAGCGAGCACAGATACGCAGTATTTT
CDR3 protein: CASSEWRGLASTDTQYF

J gene: TRBJ1-6
D gene: NA
clone size: few
V gene: TRBV19
CDR3 DNA: TGTGCCAGTAGTATCTCAGGGGATGGCTCACCCCTCCACTTT
CDR3 protein: CASSISGDGSPLHF

J gene: TRBJ2-1
D gene: TRBD2
clone size: NA
V gene: TRBV11-3
CDR3 DNA: TGTGCCAGCAGCTTGGGACTAGCGGACAATGAGCAGTTCTTC
CDR3 protein: CASSLGLADNEQFF

J gene: TRBJ1-2
D gene: NA
clone size: NA
V gene: TRBV5-1
CDR3 DNA: TGCGCCAGCAGCTTGGGGGCGACTGGGCGAGGCTACACCTTC
CDR3 protein: CASSLGATGRGYTF